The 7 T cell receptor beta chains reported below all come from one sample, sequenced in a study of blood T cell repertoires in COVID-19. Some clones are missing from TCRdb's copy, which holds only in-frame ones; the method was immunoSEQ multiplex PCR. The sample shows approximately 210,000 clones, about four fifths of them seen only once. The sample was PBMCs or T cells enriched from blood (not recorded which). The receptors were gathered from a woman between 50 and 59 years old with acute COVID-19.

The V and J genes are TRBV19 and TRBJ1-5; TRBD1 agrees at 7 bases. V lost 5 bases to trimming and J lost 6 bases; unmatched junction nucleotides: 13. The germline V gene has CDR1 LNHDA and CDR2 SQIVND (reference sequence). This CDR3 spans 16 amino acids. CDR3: CASSPWDSRPGQPQHF. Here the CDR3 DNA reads TGTGCCAGTAGTCCCTGGGACAGCCGCCCAGGTCAGCCCCAGCATTTT. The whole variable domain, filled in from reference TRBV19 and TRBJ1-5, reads DGGITQSPKYLFRKEGQNVTLSCEQNLNHDAMYWYRQDPGQGLRLIYYSQIVNDFQKGDIAEGYSVSREKKESFPLTVTSAQKNPTAFYLCASSPWDSRPGQPQHFGDGTRLSIL.

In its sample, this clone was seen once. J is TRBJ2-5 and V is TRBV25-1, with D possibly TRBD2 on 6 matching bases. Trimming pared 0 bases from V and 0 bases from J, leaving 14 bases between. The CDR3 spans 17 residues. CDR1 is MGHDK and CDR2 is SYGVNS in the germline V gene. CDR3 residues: CASSEYGGRAYQETQYF. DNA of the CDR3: TGTGCCAGCAGTGAATACGGGGGTCGGGCGTACCAAGAGACCCAGTACTTC.

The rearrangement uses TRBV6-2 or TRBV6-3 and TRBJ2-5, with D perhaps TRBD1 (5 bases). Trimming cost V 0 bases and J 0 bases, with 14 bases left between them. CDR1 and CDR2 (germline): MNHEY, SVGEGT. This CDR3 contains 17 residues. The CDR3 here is CASSYSMQGTYQETQYF. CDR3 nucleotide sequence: TGTGCCAGCAGTTACTCGATGCAGGGAACGTACCAAGAGACCCAGTACTTC.

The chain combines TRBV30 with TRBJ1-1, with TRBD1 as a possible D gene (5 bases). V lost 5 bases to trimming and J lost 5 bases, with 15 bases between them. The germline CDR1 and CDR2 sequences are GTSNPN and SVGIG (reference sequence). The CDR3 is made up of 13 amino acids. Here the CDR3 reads CAWGWGRRTEAFF. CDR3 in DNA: TGTGCCTGGGGGTGGGGGAGGCGGACTGAAGCTTTCTTT. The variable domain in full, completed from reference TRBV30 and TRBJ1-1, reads SQTIHQWPATLVQPVGSPLSLECTVEGTSNPNLYWYRQAAGRGLQLLFYSVGIGQISSEVPQNLSASRPQDRQFILSSKKLLLSDSGFYLCAWGWGRRTEAFFGQGTRLTVV.

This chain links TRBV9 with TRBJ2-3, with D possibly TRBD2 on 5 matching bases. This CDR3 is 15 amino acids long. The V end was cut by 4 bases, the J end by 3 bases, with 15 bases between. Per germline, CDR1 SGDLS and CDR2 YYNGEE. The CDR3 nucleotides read TGTGCCAGCAGCTCGCTTGGGCGGGTAACAGATACGCAGTATTTT. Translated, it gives CASSSLGRVTDTQYF.

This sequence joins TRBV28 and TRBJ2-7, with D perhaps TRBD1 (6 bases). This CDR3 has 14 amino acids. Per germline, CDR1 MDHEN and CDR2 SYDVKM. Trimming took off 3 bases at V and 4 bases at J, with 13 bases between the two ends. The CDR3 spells CASSFPLTGYEQYF. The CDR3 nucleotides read TGTGCCAGCAGTTTCCCCCTCACAGGGTACGAGCAGTACTTC.

This CDR3 is CASSPGTGGSSNQPQHF. The CDR3 DNA follows: TGTGCCAGCAGCCCCGGGACAGGGGGCAGTAGCAATCAGCCCCAGCATTTT. This rearrangement joins TRBV7-9 to TRBJ1-5; 12 positions match TRBD1. V lost 5 bases to trimming and J lost 0 bases; unmatched junction nucleotides: 5. This CDR3 spans 17 amino acids. Germline CDR1 SEHNR, CDR2 FQNEAQ (reference sequence).